The 18 T cell receptor beta chains presented below share a single source sample, sequenced in a study of blood T cell repertoires in COVID-19 (dated by TCRdb to 2018 to 2020). Library creation used the immunoSEQ multiplex PCR assay. TCRdb re-hosts the immuneACCESS table, in-frame sequences only. Its copies lack some clones; in the studies checked, an unresolved V gene accounts for under half of them, and the cause for the rest is not known. This sample comprises some 280,000 clones, around four fifths of them detected only once. Clones ranked in the top ten supply 4.1% of the sample. Sequenced: peripheral blood. The receptors originated from a woman in her forties or fifties with active or convalescent COVID-19.

This sequence joins TRBV19 and TRBJ1-1, with 8 bases fitting TRBD1. V lost 6 bases to trimming and J lost 3 bases; unmatched junction nucleotides: 9. Germline values: CDR1 LNHDA, CDR2 SQIVND (reference sequence). This CDR3 has 15 residues. The DNA for the CDR3 is TGTGCCAGTAGACTTGGACAGGGAAGGGACACTGAAGCTTTCTTT. As protein: CASRLGQGRDTEAFF.

This clone was found once. The chain links TRBV27 to TRBJ2-2; possibly TRBD1 for D (6 bases). The CDR3 extends over 15 amino acids. V was trimmed by 3 bases and J by 6 bases, leaving 14 bases between them. Germline CDR1 reads MNHEY; CDR2 reads SMNVEV (reference sequence). The CDR3 sequence: CASSLEGGPSGELFF. The CDR3 coding sequence is TGTGCCAGCAGTTTGGAAGGGGGACCCTCCGGGGAGCTGTTTTTT.

The V call is TRBV6-2 or TRBV6-3, the J call TRBJ1-1; tentative D call: TRBD1 (5 bases). With 1 base removed from V and 4 bases from J, the gap between germline ends came to 13 bases. The CDR3 is made up of 15 amino acids. Germline V gives CDR1 MNHEY, CDR2 SVGEGT. DNA for the CDR3: TGTGCCAGCAGTTACTTGAGCTTAAGGGGCACTGAAGCTTTCTTT. It translates to CASSYLSLRGTEAFF.

The chain couples TRBV3-1 (or the pseudogene TRBV3-2) to TRBJ2-5; 8 bases are a match to TRBD2. Germline V gene lookup returns CDR1 LGHDT and CDR2 YNNKEL (reference sequence). This CDR3 has 15 amino acids. V trimming: 4 bases; J trimming: 5 bases; junction bases outside the gene matches: 9. CDR3 in DNA: TGTGCCAGCAGCCTGGGACTAGGAGGGAGTGAGACCCAGTACTTC. This codes for CASSLGLGGSETQYF.

This chain uses TRBV5-1 with TRBJ2-6; 7 bases are a match to TRBD2. The CDR3 runs 16 residues. CDR1 is SGHRS, CDR2 YFSETQ, per germline. The ends lost 4 bases at V and 0 bases at J; junction bases unmatched: 4. The CDR3 region is CASSREANSGANVLTF. The CDR3 DNA follows: TGCGCCAGCAGCCGGGAGGCCAACTCTGGGGCCAACGTCCTGACTTTC.

Of note for this clone: Other DNA sequences in the sample encode the same CDR3. The chain links TRBV9 to TRBJ2-3, with 10 nucleotides matching TRBD2. V trimming: 4 bases; J trimming: 1 base; junction bases outside the gene matches: 3. The CDR3 length is 15 residues. Germline-derived CDR1 and CDR2 are SGDLS and YYNGEE. This CDR3 reads CASSRTSGGTDTQYF. Written as DNA, the CDR3 is TGTGCCAGCAGCCGGACTAGCGGTGGCACAGATACGCAGTATTTT. The full variable domain, rest sourced from reference TRBV9 and TRBJ2-3, is DSGVTQTPKHLITATGQRVTLRCSPRSGDLSVYWYQQSLDQGLQFLIQYYNGEERAKGNILERFSAQQFPDLHSELNLSSLELGDSALYFCASSRTSGGTDTQYFGPGTRLTVL.

The CDR3 sequence: CACRNRGRSSYNEQFF. The CDR3 DNA reads as TGTGCCTGCCGTAACAGGGGAAGGAGCTCCTACAATGAGCAGTTCTTC. The chain employs TRBV30 and TRBJ2-1; 7 bases map to TRBD1. The CDR3 extends over 16 amino acids. The V segment lost 6 bases and the J segment 0 bases; nucleotides outside the gene matches: 11. The germline V gene encodes CDR1 GTSNPN and CDR2 SVGIG (reference sequence).

The chain couples TRBV13 to TRBJ2-5; 9 nucleotides match TRBD1. The CDR3 runs to 13 residues. In germline, CDR1 is PRHDT, CDR2 FYEKMQ (reference sequence). V was clipped by 4 bases and J by 5 bases; unmatched bases: 2. The CDR3, as DNA: TGTGCCAGCAGCTCGGGACAGGGCGAGACCCAGTACTTC. Protein: CASSSGQGETQYF.

The chain links TRBV18 to TRBJ1-3; D is unclear. The germline V gene has CDR1 KGHSH and CDR2 LQKENI. There are 15 residues in the CDR3. Trimming pared 4 bases from V and 1 base from J, leaving 11 bases between. CDR3 in amino acids: CASSQSGSSGNTIYF. The CDR3 region has the DNA TGTGCCAGCTCACAATCGGGGTCTTCTGGAAACACCATATATTTT.

This clone was picked up one time. The rearrangement joins TRBV24-1 to TRBJ2-3; possibly TRBD2 for D (5 bases). Between the trimmed V and J ends, which lost 5 bases and 3 bases, there was a span of 17 bases. Germline CDR1 is KGHDR and CDR2 is SFDVKD. The CDR3 is made up of 16 amino acids. The CDR3 region has the DNA TGTGCCACCAGTGTTTTCGGCCTCGGAGGTACAGATACGCAGTATTTT. Its translation is CATSVFGLGGTDTQYF.

V gene TRBV30 combines with J gene TRBJ1-4; D is uncertain. This CDR3 has 13 amino acids. The germline V and J ends were trimmed by 3 bases and 5 bases, with 10 bases remaining between them. Per germline, CDR1 GTSNPN and CDR2 SVGIG (reference sequence). The DNA of the CDR3 is TGTGCCTGGAGGCGGAACTCGAATGAAAAACTGTTTTTT. Amino acid sequence: CAWRRNSNEKLFF. The full variable domain, with the rest looked up from reference TRBV30 and TRBJ1-4, is SQTIHQWPATLVQPVGSPLSLECTVEGTSNPNLYWYRQAAGRGLQLLFYSVGIGQISSEVPQNLSASRPQDRQFILSSKKLLLSDSGFYLCAWRRNSNEKLFFGSGTQLSVL.

The rearrangement links TRBV12-3 or TRBV12-4 to TRBJ1-1; no definite D call. The CDR3 sequence is 13 residues long. The V end was cut by 2 bases, the J end by 4 bases, with 8 bases between. DNA of the CDR3: TGTGCCAGCAGTTTACGGGTCCCCACTGAAGCTTTCTTT. Translating it yields CASSLRVPTEAFF.

The chain has TRBV18 and TRBJ2-1, with 10 bases lining up with TRBD2. The germline V gene has CDR1 KGHSH and CDR2 LQKENI. This CDR3 has 15 amino acids. J was trimmed by 9 bases and V by 3 bases; bases with no gene match: 8. In nucleotides, the CDR3 is TGTGCCAGCTCACCTAGGCTAGCGGGAGAAGGTGAGCAGTTCTTC. Translated: CASSPRLAGEGEQFF.

The chain has TRBV5-4 and TRBJ2-1; the D gene is possibly TRBD2 (6 bases). This CDR3 region has 15 residues. The germline V gene encodes CDR1 SGHNT and CDR2 YYREEE (reference sequence). The germline V and J ends were trimmed by 7 bases and 0 bases, with 14 bases remaining between them. CDR3 nucleotide sequence: TGTGCCAGCCATAGCGGACGGAGCTCCTACAATGAGCAGTTCTTC. The encoded protein is CASHSGRSSYNEQFF.

This clone was picked up one time. The chain carries TRBV4-1 and TRBJ2-5; 7 bases match TRBD2. Germline V gives CDR1 MGHRA, CDR2 YSYEKL. The CDR3 loop spans 15 amino acids. V shed 1 base, J shed 4 bases, and the junction held 6 bases outside the gene matches. CDR3 nucleotide sequence: TGCGCCAGCAGCCAAGTGACTAGCCGGGGAGAGACCCAGTACTTC. Its protein is CASSQVTSRGETQYF.

V and J are TRBV27 and TRBJ1-2; the D is unclear. CDR1 is MNHEY, CDR2 SMNVEV, per germline (reference sequence). Trimming removed 1 base from V and 3 bases from J, with 9 bases in between. The CDR3 runs 14 residues. CDR3 sequence reads: CASSLFHTDYGYTF. CDR3 DNA: TGTGCCAGCAGTTTATTCCACACCGACTATGGCTACACCTTC.

This chain joins TRBV15 and TRBJ2-1; TRBD2 matches at 10 bases. Germline CDR1 is LNHNV and CDR2 is YYDKDF (reference sequence). The CDR3 runs 13 residues. The V gene end was trimmed by 6 bases and the J gene end by 5 bases; junction bases not matched to a gene: 1. In DNA, the CDR3 is TGTGCCACCAGAAGCGGGAGGGACAATGAGCAGTTCTTC. It codes for CATRSGRDNEQFF. The whole variable domain, filled in from reference TRBV15 and TRBJ2-1, reads DAMVIQNPRYQVTQFGKPVTLSCSQTLNHNVMYWYQQKSSQAPKLLFHYYDKDFNNEADTPDNFQSRRPNTSFCFLDIRSPGLGDTAMYLCATRSGRDNEQFFGPGTRLTVL.

This chain joins TRBV6-4 and TRBJ1-2, with D possibly matching TRBD1 (6 bases). Germline V lookup: CDR1 MRHNA, CDR2 SNTAGT. The CDR3 sequence is 13 residues long. The V gene lost 0 bases and the J gene lost 7 bases, with 9 bases spanning the gap. CDR3 nucleotides: TGTGCCAGCAGTGACTCGAGCAGGGGTGGCTACACCTTC. Translated, it gives CASSDSSRGGYTF.